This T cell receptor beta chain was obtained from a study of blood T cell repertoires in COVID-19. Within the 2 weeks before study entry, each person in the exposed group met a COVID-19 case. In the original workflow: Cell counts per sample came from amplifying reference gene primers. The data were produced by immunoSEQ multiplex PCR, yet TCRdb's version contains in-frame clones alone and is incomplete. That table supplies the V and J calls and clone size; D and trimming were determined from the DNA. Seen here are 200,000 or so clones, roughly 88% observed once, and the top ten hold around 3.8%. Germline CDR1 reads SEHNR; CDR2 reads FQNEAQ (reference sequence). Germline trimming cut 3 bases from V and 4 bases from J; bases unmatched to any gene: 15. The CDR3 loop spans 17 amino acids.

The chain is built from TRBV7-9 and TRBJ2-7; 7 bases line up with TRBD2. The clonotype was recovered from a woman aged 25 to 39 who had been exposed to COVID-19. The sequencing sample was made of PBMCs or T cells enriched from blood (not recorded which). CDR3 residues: CASSFTPGRENLYEQYF. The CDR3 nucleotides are TGTGCCAGCAGCTTCACGCCTGGGCGGGAGAATTTGTACGAGCAGTACTTC.